Below, 9 T cell receptor beta chains from the same sample are listed, as sequenced in a study of shared clonotypes between healthy human individuals. Produced via immunoSEQ multiplex PCR; TCRdb's table is partial and in-frame only. The data contain under 2,500,000 clones, approximately 94% of them singletons. Sequencing was carried out using naive CD4+ T cells sorted from blood. Subset noted: CD45RA+ positively selected. These receptors were obtained from a man aged 18 to 35 in good health.

The chain uses TRBV7-3 and TRBJ1-4; the match to TRBD1 covers 11 bases. Germline CDR1 SGHTA, CDR2 FQGTGA. The V segment lost 3 bases and the J segment 7 bases; nucleotides outside the gene matches: 7. CDR3 length: 16 residues. CDR3 amino acids: CASSFPGQGATEKLFF. Written as DNA, the CDR3 is TGTGCCAGCAGCTTCCCCGGACAGGGGGCAACTGAAAAACTGTTTTTT.

The rearrangement uses TRBV18 and TRBJ2-1, with 12 bases fitting TRBD2. The CDR3 is made up of 15 amino acids. Germline loops: CDR1 KGHSH, CDR2 LQKENI. The trim removed 3 bases at V and 8 bases at J, leaving 5 bases unmatched. The CDR3 loop reads CASSPASGGADEQFF. The CDR3 coding sequence is TGTGCCAGCTCACCGGCTAGCGGGGGGGCAGATGAGCAGTTCTTC.

This clone was seen only once. The rearrangement uses TRBV19 and TRBJ2-5; perhaps TRBD2 as D (6 bases). Trimming removed 4 bases from V and 5 bases from J, with 14 bases in between. Looked up from germline, CDR1 is LNHDA and CDR2 is SQIVND (reference sequence). This CDR3 comprises 14 residues. The CDR3 reads CASSTGTLAETQYF. CDR3 nucleotide sequence: TGTGCCAGTAGTACCGGGACTCTAGCCGAGACCCAGTACTTC.

Here the CDR3 reads CASSLDRGTETQYF. In DNA, the CDR3 is TGTGCCAGCAGTTTGGACAGGGGGACAGAGACCCAGTACTTC. The rearrangement links TRBV7-8 to TRBJ2-5; 10 bases map to TRBD1. CDR1 is SGHVS, CDR2 FQNEAQ, per germline. This CDR3 contains 14 residues. V gave up 6 bases and J gave up 4 bases; unmatched junction bases: 5. The variable domain in full, with the rest retrieved from reference TRBV7-8 and TRBJ2-5, is GAGVSQSPRYKVAKRGQDVALRCDPISGHVSLFWYQQALGQGPEFLTYFQNEAQLDKSGLPSDRFFAERPEGSVSTLKIQRTQQEDSAVYLCASSLDRGTETQYFGPGTRLLVL.

The V gene is TRBV19, the J gene TRBJ2-7; the D is unclear. The V and J ends lost 6 bases and 0 bases respectively, with 12 bases between them. This CDR3 is 14 amino acids long. Germline CDR1 and CDR2: LNHDA and SQIVND (reference sequence). CDR3 protein: CASRNTGNSYEQYF. The CDR3 bases are TGTGCCAGTAGGAACACCGGAAACTCCTACGAGCAGTACTTC.

Note on this clone: Distinct nucleotide sequences in the sample also encode this CDR3. The chain combines TRBV29-1 with TRBJ1-1; no clear D. The CDR3 is made up of 12 amino acids. Germline V gene lookup returns CDR1 SQVTM and CDR2 ANQGSEA. The V and J ends lost 4 bases and 1 base respectively, with 7 bases between them. DNA for the CDR3: TGCAGCGTTGGTCGGGGGAACACTGAAGCTTTCTTT. Amino acids: CSVGRGNTEAFF.

The DNA for the CDR3 is TGTGCCAGCAGCTTTGGACAGGACGTAAACTATGGCTACACCTTC. As protein: CASSFGQDVNYGYTF. The chain has TRBV7-9 and TRBJ1-2; 7 bases are a match to TRBD1. CDR3 length: 15 residues. The ends lost 3 bases at V and 2 bases at J; junction bases unmatched: 6. The germline V gene has CDR1 SEHNR and CDR2 FQNEAQ (reference sequence). Using reference TRBV7-9 and TRBJ1-2 for the parts outside the CDR3, the full variable domain is DTGVSQNPRHKITKRGQNVTFRCDPISEHNRLYWYRQTLGQGPEFLTYFQNEAQLEKSRLLSDRFSAERPKGSFSTLEIQRTEQGDSAMYLCASSFGQDVNYGYTFGSGTRLTVV.

The J gene is TRBJ2-7, the V gene TRBV30, with D unclear. The CDR3 runs to 15 residues. With 3 bases removed from V and 6 bases from J, the gap between germline ends came to 21 bases. Germline V gene lookup returns CDR1 GTSNPN and CDR2 SVGIG (reference sequence). The CDR3: CAWSRSNPFVPEQYF. The CDR3 bases are TGTGCCTGGAGCCGATCGAACCCCTTTGTGCCCGAGCAGTACTTC. Supplemented by reference TRBV30 and TRBJ2-7, the full variable domain reads SQTIHQWPATLVQPVGSPLSLECTVEGTSNPNLYWYRQAAGRGLQLLFYSVGIGQISSEVPQNLSASRPQDRQFILSSKKLLLSDSGFYLCAWSRSNPFVPEQYFGPGTRLTVT.

The chain is built from TRBV6-6 and TRBJ1-5; 7 bases are a match to TRBD1. Germline lookup yields CDR1 MNHNY and CDR2 SVGAGI (reference sequence). V was pared by 4 bases and J by 2 bases, with 8 bases of the junction left unmatched. The CDR3 contains 16 residues. CDR3 region: CASSSRTGVGNQPQHF. As DNA, the CDR3 is TGTGCCAGCAGTTCCCGAACAGGGGTAGGCAATCAGCCCCAGCATTTT.